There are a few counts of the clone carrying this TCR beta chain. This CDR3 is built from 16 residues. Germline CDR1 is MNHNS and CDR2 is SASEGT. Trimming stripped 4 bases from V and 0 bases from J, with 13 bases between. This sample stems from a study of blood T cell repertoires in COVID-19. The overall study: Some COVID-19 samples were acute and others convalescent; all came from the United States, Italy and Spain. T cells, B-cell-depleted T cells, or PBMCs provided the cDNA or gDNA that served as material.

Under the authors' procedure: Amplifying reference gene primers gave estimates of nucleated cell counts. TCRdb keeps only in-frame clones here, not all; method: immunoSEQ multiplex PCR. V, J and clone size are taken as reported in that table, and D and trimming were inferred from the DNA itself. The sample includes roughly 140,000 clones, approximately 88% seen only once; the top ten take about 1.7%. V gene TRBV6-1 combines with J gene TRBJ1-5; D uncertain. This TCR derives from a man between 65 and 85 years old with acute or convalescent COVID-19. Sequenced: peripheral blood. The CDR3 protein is CASSGLAGYSNQPQHF. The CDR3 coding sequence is TGTGCCAGCAGTGGGTTGGCAGGCTATAGCAATCAGCCCCAGCATTTT.